The clone carrying this T cell receptor beta chain was counted a few times. Its antigen is as yet unknown. This entry is derived from a study of OX40 agonist ivuxolimab in advanced cancers. Whole-study context: An anti-OX40 (CD134) antibody with agonistic activity, ivuxolimab, was administered to patients. Three patients showed partial responses: one hepatocellular carcinoma and two cutaneous melanoma cases. Study-level results: Clonal expansion from baseline to week 6 occurred in both CD4+ and CD8+ T cells.

Assay used: immunoSEQ multiplex PCR; TCRdb lists only in-frame clones, some missing. The profile covers some 80,000 clones, with around 87% appearing a single time and around 0.54% taken by the ten largest. This CDR3 has 14 amino acids. Germline CDR1 SGDLS, CDR2 YYNGEE. The V gene end was trimmed by 4 bases and the J gene end by 6 bases; junction bases not matched to a gene: 6. V usage is TRBV9 and J usage is TRBJ1-2, with 10 nucleotides matching TRBD1. The specimen comprised CD4+ or CD8+ T cells sorted from blood, sampled in a trial of the OX40 agonist ivuxolimab. The clonotype originates from an adult with an advanced solid tumor such as melanoma, head and neck, liver or kidney cancer. As DNA, the CDR3 is TGTGCCAGCAGCAACGCCGGGACAGGGGATGGCTACACCTTC. This gives the protein CASSNAGTGDGYTF.